This is a list of T cell receptor beta chains from one sample in a study of blood T cells in healthy people across ages. MiXCR was run by TCRdb on the 5' RACE reads, yielding one entry per CDR3 protein. The sample has 1.4 million to 1.5 million distinct CDR3 sequences, 42% seen once. Sequencing was done on a sample of blood. These receptors were obtained from a woman in her late teens or twenties in good health. The conserved cysteine and the conserved F or W are not part of the CDR3 here. Each record gives: J gene, V gene, CDR3 protein.

TRBJ2-5,TRBV14,ASSPRTGRETQY
TRBJ2-4,TRBV6-6,ASSYGLAGGLAKDIQY
TRBJ2-3,TRBV28,ASSPLTGGTDTQY
TRBJ2-1,TRBV12-3/TRBV12-4,ASSRGGFYNEQF
TRBJ2-7,TRBV5-1,ASSSGALELYEQY
TRBJ2-7,TRBV10-3,AISGSGWSYEQY
TRBJ1-4,TRBV30,AWNPGTNEKLF
TRBJ2-5,TRBV6-5,ASSYSMGQDYQETQY
TRBJ2-1,TRBV20-1,SARTSGSSHNEQF
TRBJ2-3,TRBV7-2,ASSFRDRDTDTQY
TRBJ2-6,TRBV28,ASSDRSSGANVLT
TRBJ1-1,TRBV15,ATSRKGGTEAF
TRBJ2-5,TRBV3-1,ASSQRVDEETQY
TRBJ2-1,TRBV11-2,ASSLDPLLNNEQF
TRBJ1-2,TRBV29-1,SVEEGDRAGVYGYT
NA,TRBV2,ASSEIRAGGRETQY
TRBJ2-3,TRBV29-1,SVGADTQY
TRBJ2-7,TRBV20-1,SAREGHRGPYEQY
TRBJ1-4,TRBV12-3/TRBV12-4,ASSFLSDEKLF
TRBJ2-1,TRBV27,AGSWGDHYNEQF
TRBJ2-5,TRBV7-9,ASSLGQGPY
TRBJ2-7,TRBV20-1,SARLEGRTYEQY
TRBJ2-1,TRBV5-1,ASSSGDLNEQF
NA,TRBV6-5,ASRPGGYEQY
TRBJ1-2,TRBV20-1,SAKAGQGSNYGYT
TRBJ2-5,TRBV12-3/TRBV12-4,ASSSDTSDGQY
TRBJ2-5,TRBV2,ASTLDSIRREQY
TRBJ1-1,TRBV20-1,SARVGALTEAF
TRBJ1-5,TRBV20-1,SARIGSVPDRSNQPQH
TRBJ2-1,TRBV25-1,ASSPGRNSYNEQF
TRBJ1-2,TRBV6-5,ASSEPGQGLGGYT
TRBJ2-1,TRBV20-1,SARVPSGSGNEQF
TRBJ1-2,TRBV7-2,ASSAETGSGYGYT
TRBJ2-7,TRBV7-8,ASSLYAGDREPYEQY
TRBJ1-1,TRBV28,ASSTQGARAF
TRBJ2-2,TRBV28,ASSLYSGGVNTGELF
TRBJ2-2,TRBV5-1,ASSLGQITGELF
TRBJ2-3,TRBV29-1,SAAGTGINSLNTQY
TRBJ2-3,TRBV6-5,ASSYIGDSTDTQY
TRBJ2-7,TRBV5-1,ASSGGLAGPGSYEQY
TRBJ2-1,TRBV20-1,SAPYQGANNEQF
TRBJ2-7,TRBV6-4,ASSDRGLYEQY
TRBJ1-2,TRBV6-5,ASSLDARGSVYGYT
TRBJ2-5,TRBV5-1,ATNMGDPQETQY
TRBJ2-3,TRBV5-1,ASSGEGEMTDTQY
TRBJ2-5,TRBV6-1,ASYLETQY
TRBJ2-7,TRBV3-1,ASSPSGVPSYEQY
TRBJ1-2,TRBV20-1,SARQDTVYGYT
TRBJ2-7,TRBV6-1,ASSEGKYYYEQY
TRBJ1-1,TRBV6-5,ASIPDGSGNTEAF
TRBJ2-1,TRBV24-1,ATSDPKAKRGSYNEQF